This entry lists 19 T cell receptor beta chains sequenced from one sample in a study of CD8 T cells in Susac syndrome (dated by TCRdb to 2018 to 2020). Libraries were constructed by the immunoSEQ multiplex PCR assay. RNA was extracted using the RNeasy kit, and about 0.45 to 1 ug of the RNA was reverse transcribed with random hexamers. TCRdb itself trimmed the public reads at Q25 with fastp, ran MiXCR and retained productive beta chains. A single entry per CDR3 protein holds the most common genes and DNA from its merged rows. For this sample there are 250,000 to 300,000 distinct CDR3 sequences; 65% to 90% appear just once. The ten largest clones add up to 0.21% of the sample. The sample taken for sequencing was CD8+ T cells from PBMCs. Receptor source: a human donor with multiple sclerosis.

The CDR3 DNA reads TGCAGCGTTGAAGGGGGAGCTGAAGCTTTCTTT. It specifies CSVEGGAEAFF. V usage is TRBV29-1 and J usage is TRBJ1-1; D unclear. The ends were cut back, 1 base at V and 6 bases at J, with 6 bases in the middle. CDR3 length: 11 residues. CDR1 is SQVTM and CDR2 is ANQGSEA in the germline V gene. Based on the CDR3 plus reference TRBV29-1 and TRBJ1-1, the full variable domain is SAVISQKPSRDICQRGTSLTIQCQVDSQVTMMFWYRQQPGQSLTLIATANQGSEATYESGFVIDKFPISRPNLTFSTLTVSNMSPEDSSIYLCSVEGGAEAFFGQGTRLTVV.

The rearrangement joins TRBV12-3 or TRBV12-4 to TRBJ2-7; 9 bases align to TRBD1. The CDR3 has 13 residues. Trimming took 8 bases from V and 6 from J; bases not matched to a gene: 8. CDR3 sequence: CASYGGTGREQYF. The CDR3 nucleotides read TGTGCCAGCTATGGGGGGACAGGGCGCGAGCAGTACTTC.

V and J are TRBV29-1 and TRBJ2-1; D not certain. Trimming removed 0 bases from V and 3 bases from J, with 15 bases in between. Germline assignment: CDR1 SQVTM and CDR2 ANQGSEA. The CDR3 covers 16 residues. CDR3 coding DNA: TGCAGCGTTGAAGATCCCACCAAGGAGAGCTACAATGAGCAGTTCTTC. Protein sequence: CSVEDPTKESYNEQFF.

The chain joins TRBV4-3 to TRBJ1-2; D unclear. CDR1 is LGHNA and CDR2 is YSLEER in the germline V gene. The CDR3 extends over 16 amino acids. V shed 0 bases and J shed 0 bases, with 11 bases lying between them. The CDR3 nucleotides read TGCGCCAGCAGCCAAGATGCTGGCGGTGCTAACTATGGCTACACCTTC. Protein sequence: CASSQDAGGANYGYTF.

The chain employs TRBV20-1 and TRBJ2-1; 11 nucleotides align to TRBD2. Trimming took 8 bases from V and 7 from J; bases not matched to a gene: 7. CDR1 and CDR2 (germline): DFQATT, SNEGSKA (reference sequence). The CDR3 contains 13 residues. CDR3 region: CSMVASGRNEQFF. The CDR3 DNA reads as TGCAGTATGGTGGCTAGCGGGAGGAATGAGCAGTTCTTC.

The gene calls are TRBV6-5 and TRBJ2-7; 9 bases align to TRBD1. Unmatched junction bases numbered 8, after V lost 6 bases and J lost 5 bases. Germline-derived CDR1 and CDR2 are MNHEY and SVGAGI. The CDR3 covers 14 residues. CDR3 amino acids: CASSRTGGFDEQYF. CDR3 nucleotide sequence: TGTGCCAGCAGCCGCACAGGGGGCTTTGACGAGCAGTACTTC.

The V and J genes are TRBV28 and TRBJ2-5, with D hard to call. From germline, CDR1 is MDHEN and CDR2 SYDVKM. V was clipped by 6 bases and J by 5 bases, with 19 bases between them. The CDR3 extends over 15 amino acids. CDR3 nucleotides: TGTGCCAGCAGCTTGTGGGGTCGGGCGAGCGAGACCCAGTACTTC. Translation: CASSLWGRASETQYF.

V and J are TRBV15 and TRBJ1-1, with 10 positions matching TRBD1. This CDR3 has 15 residues. CDR1 and CDR2 (germline): LNHNV, YYDKDF (reference sequence). V gave up 0 bases and J gave up 5 bases; unmatched junction bases: 3. The CDR3: CATSRDRQGATEAFF. CDR3 nucleotides: TGTGCCACCAGCAGAGATAGACAGGGGGCGACTGAAGCTTTCTTT.

The CDR3 DNA follows: TGTGCCAGTAGTATCGACGGGAGGATCTCCTACGAGCAGTACTTC. Its translation is CASSIDGRISYEQYF. The chain links TRBV19 to TRBJ2-7; 7 nucleotides match TRBD2. The germline V gene has CDR1 LNHDA and CDR2 SQIVND (reference sequence). The V and J ends lost 3 bases and 0 bases, in that order; junction bases with no gene match: 5. This CDR3 is built from 15 residues.

The genes are TRBV27 and TRBJ2-5; D call uncertain. The CDR3 spans 15 residues. V was pared by 5 bases and J by 1 base, with 14 bases between. The germline CDR1 and CDR2 sequences are MNHEY and SMNVEV (reference sequence). CDR3 loop: CASSPSTAFQETQYF. DNA for the CDR3: TGTGCCAGCAGTCCCTCGACGGCATTCCAAGAGACCCAGTACTTC.

This clonotype appeared a single time. The rearrangement joins TRBV19 to TRBJ2-7, with TRBD2 identical over 13 bases. The CDR3 has 14 amino acids. Trimming took 5 bases from V and 5 from J; bases not matched to a gene: 3. The V gene's germline CDR1 is LNHDA and CDR2 SQIVND (reference sequence). The CDR3 region has the DNA TGTGCCAGTAGTTGGACTAGCGGGAGTAACGAGCAGTACTTC. Translated, it gives CASSWTSGSNEQYF.

This clonotype was seen a single time. The V and J genes are TRBV4-3 and TRBJ1-5, with D perhaps matching TRBD1 (5 bases). The CDR3 spans 16 residues. V was trimmed by 0 bases and J by 6 bases, leaving 15 bases between them. The germline V gene has CDR1 LGHNA and CDR2 YSLEER. CDR3 sequence (DNA): TGCGCCAGCAGCCAAGATCAAATAGGGGTTGGTCAGCCCCAGCATTTT. Its translation is CASSQDQIGVGQPQHF.

The rearrangement joins TRBV9 to TRBJ2-4, with 10 bases fitting TRBD2. The length of the CDR3 is 16 residues. Germline CDR1 reads SGDLS; CDR2 reads YYNGEE. The V segment lost 3 bases and the J segment 4 bases; nucleotides outside the gene matches: 7. CDR3 amino acids: CASSAYGLAEKNIQYF. The CDR3 DNA reads as TGTGCCAGCAGCGCCTACGGACTAGCGGAGAAAAACATTCAGTACTTC.

The chain employs TRBV20-1 and TRBJ1-2, with 7 bases that match TRBD1. V shed 6 bases, J shed 5 bases, and the junction held 3 bases outside the gene matches. Germline lookup yields CDR1 DFQATT and CDR2 SNEGSKA (reference sequence). The CDR3 length is 11 residues. CDR3 residues: CSAIRGYGYTF. CDR3 DNA sequence: TGCAGTGCGATCAGGGGGTATGGCTACACCTTC.

The CDR3 region has the DNA TGTGCCAACAGATACGGGACAAACCCCCGTGGCACTGAAGCTTTCTTT. As protein: CANRYGTNPRGTEAFF. The genes are TRBV19 and TRBJ1-1; the D gene is possibly TRBD1 (6 bases). This CDR3 is 16 amino acids long. Germline V gene data show CDR1 as LNHDA and CDR2 as SQIVND (reference sequence). Deletions cut 10 bases from V and 4 bases from J, with 25 bases between.

This clonotype was seen only once. The chain employs TRBV5-1 and TRBJ1-1, with D possibly matching TRBD1 (5 bases). Trimming cost V 0 bases and J 5 bases, with 11 bases left between them. CDR3 size: 14 residues. Germline-derived CDR1 and CDR2 are SGHRS and YFSETQ. Here the CDR3 reads CASSLVRAGTEAFF. In DNA form, the CDR3 reads TGCGCCAGCAGCTTGGTCAGGGCAGGAACTGAAGCTTTCTTT.

The rearrangement uses TRBV12-5 and TRBJ1-2; D remains ambiguous. This CDR3 is built from 13 residues. Deletions cut 1 base from V and 5 bases from J, with 8 bases between. CDR1 is LGHNT, CDR2 FRNRAP, per germline. The CDR3: CASGLDWKYGYTF. The CDR3 DNA reads as TGTGCTAGTGGTTTGGACTGGAAATATGGCTACACCTTC. Based on the CDR3 plus reference TRBV12-5 and TRBJ1-2, the full variable domain is DARVTQTPRHKVTEMGQEVTMRCQPILGHNTVFWYRQTMMQGLELLAYFRNRAPLDDSGMPKDRFSAEMPDATLATLKIQPSEPRDSAVYFCASGLDWKYGYTFGSGTRLTVV.

The chain joins TRBV13 to TRBJ1-4; 11 bases are shared with TRBD1. With V trimmed by 5 bases and J by 5 bases, 19 bases remained unmatched. CDR1 is PRHDT and CDR2 is FYEKMQ in the germline V gene (reference sequence). This CDR3 comprises 20 residues. The CDR3 here is CASSLGQGALPYDINEKLFF. The DNA for the CDR3 is TGTGCCAGCAGCCTCGGACAGGGGGCGCTTCCCTACGATATAAATGAAAAACTGTTTTTT. The full variable domain, in which reference TRBV13 and TRBJ1-4 provide the parts outside the CDR3, is AAGVIQSPRHLIKEKRETATLKCYPIPRHDTVYWYQQGPGQDPQFLISFYEKMQSDKGSIPDRFSAQQFSDYHSELNMSSLELGDSALYFCASSLGQGALPYDINEKLFFGSGTQLSVL.

The CDR3 sequence: CASSIGQGVNTEAFF. CDR3 coding DNA: TGTGCCAGCAGCATCGGACAGGGGGTGAACACTGAAGCTTTCTTT. This chain links TRBV7-9 with TRBJ1-1; 10 positions match TRBD1. V shed 5 bases and J 0 bases; nucleotides not matched to a gene: 3. Germline V gives CDR1 SEHNR, CDR2 FQNEAQ (reference sequence). CDR3 size: 15 residues.